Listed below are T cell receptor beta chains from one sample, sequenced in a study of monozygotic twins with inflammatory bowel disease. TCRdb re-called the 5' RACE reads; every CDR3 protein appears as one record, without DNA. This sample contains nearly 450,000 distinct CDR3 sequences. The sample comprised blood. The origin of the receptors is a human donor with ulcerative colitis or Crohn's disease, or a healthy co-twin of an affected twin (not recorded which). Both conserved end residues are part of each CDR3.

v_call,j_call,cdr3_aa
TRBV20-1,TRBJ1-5,CSARVGGASQPQHF
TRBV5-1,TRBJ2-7,CASSPDRGVSEQYF
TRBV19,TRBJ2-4,CASSIGLAKNIQYF
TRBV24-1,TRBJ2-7,CATSDFNRTGVVDEQFF
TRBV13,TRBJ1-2,CASSAKGADYGYTF
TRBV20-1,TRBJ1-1,CSARDVRNTEAFF
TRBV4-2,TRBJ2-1,CASSQTGGYNEQFF
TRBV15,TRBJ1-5,CATSSEAYDSQPQHF
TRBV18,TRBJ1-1,CASSPPAGHTEAFF
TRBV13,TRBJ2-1,CASSSWTSGGGNEQFF
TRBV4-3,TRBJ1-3,CASSLLRASDSGNTIYF
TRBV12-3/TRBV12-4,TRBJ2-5,CASSWGGDSLFQETQYF
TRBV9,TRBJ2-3,CASSPGLAGGSLTDTQYF
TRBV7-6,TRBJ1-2,CASSLDGDSGTAYGYTF
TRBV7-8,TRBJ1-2,CASSLGGQGYYGYTF
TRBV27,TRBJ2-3,CASMAGVSDTQYF
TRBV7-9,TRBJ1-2,CASSSAQGAGYTF
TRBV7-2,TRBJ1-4,CASSLSQGLNEKLFF
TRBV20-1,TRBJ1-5,CSASYGFDQPQHF
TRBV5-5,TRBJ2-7,CASSSGTSGRTYEQYF
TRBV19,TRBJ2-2,CATKSRAGMSNTGELFF
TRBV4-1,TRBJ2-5,CASSQDRSWSETQYF
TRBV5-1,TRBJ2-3,CASSLPGTSGTGADTQYF
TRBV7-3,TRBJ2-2,CASSSGTGGSGELFF